The present entry profiles one T cell receptor (beta chain) with its context. Its matching antigen is unknown. The data are from a study of glioma-infiltrating T cells. The iRepertoire nested amplicon-rescue multiplex PCR amplified TCR alpha and beta CDR3s from RNA. MiXCR, applied by TCRdb to the multiplex PCR reads, yields one record per CDR3 protein. This repertoire shows some 85,000 distinct CDR3 sequences, about 25% found once; its top ten account for about 6.6%. General observations from the study: Tissue-blood divergence was below expectation in non-neoplastic patients, above in gliomas. CDR3 overlap between tissue and blood was very small.

The clonotype originates from a human donor with low-grade glioma or glioblastoma, undergoing nonglioma brain surgery, or in good health (not recorded which). The sample comprised glioma tissue, nonneoplastic brain tissue, or PBMCs (not recorded which).

CDR3 DNA: TGTGCCAGCAGTTTATACGCGGGAGGCCCTTACAATGAGCAGTTCTTC. Translating it yields CASSLYAGGPYNEQFF. The V gene is TRBV12-3 or TRBV12-4, the J gene TRBJ2-1, with 8 bases lining up with TRBD2. The junction had 7 bases not matched to a gene; V was cut back by 2 bases and J by 4 bases. The CDR3 extends over 16 amino acids.